The 17 T cell receptor beta chains given below trace back to one sample, sequenced in a study of neoadjuvant nivolumab and ipilimumab in lung cancer. This table comes from immunoSEQ multiplex PCR, and its TCRdb copy is limited to in-frame clones, with some not included. This sample has some 27,000 clones, with more than 70% found just once. The source material was peripheral blood, sampled before neoadjuvant nivolumab, alone or with ipilimumab. Source of these receptors: an adult with non-small cell lung cancer.

This clone was observed a handful of times. The chain joins TRBV29-1 to TRBJ2-2; TRBD2 might be the D (6 bases). The CDR3 contains 14 residues. Per the germline V gene, CDR1 is SQVTM and CDR2 is ANQGSEA. Trimming cost V 3 bases and J 3 bases, with 11 bases left between them. CDR3 nucleotides: TGCAGCGTTGATTATTGGGACTACACCGGGGAGCTGTTTTTT. Its protein is CSVDYWDYTGELFF.

The chain joins TRBV7-9 to TRBJ2-2, with 9 bases matching TRBD1. Germline trimming cut 6 bases from V and 4 bases from J; bases unmatched to any gene: 6. The CDR3 runs to 15 residues. Germline CDR1 SEHNR, CDR2 FQNEAQ (reference sequence). CDR3 sequence: CASRAGTGTTGELFF. For the CDR3, the DNA is TGTGCCAGCAGGGCCGGGACAGGGACCACCGGGGAGCTGTTTTTT.

The chain is built from TRBV19 and TRBJ1-5, with a weak D call TRBD1 (5 bases). CDR1 and CDR2 (germline): LNHDA, SQIVND (reference sequence). V dropped 6 bases and J dropped 0 bases, with 12 bases sitting between them. The CDR3 consists of 15 residues. The CDR3, as DNA: TGTGCCAGTAGGCTAAGGGGCGGTAGCAATCAGCCCCAGCATTTT. It is translated as CASRLRGGSNQPQHF.

This CDR3 is CAIRSGRGQPTDTQYF. The CDR3 DNA reads as TGTGCCATCAGAAGCGGACGGGGACAACCCACAGATACGCAGTATTTT. This chain connects TRBV10-3 to TRBJ2-3; maybe TRBD1 (6 bases). The CDR3 runs 16 residues. Trimming stripped 6 bases from V and 2 bases from J, with 18 bases between. Germline V gene lookup returns CDR1 ENHRY and CDR2 SYGVKD.

V is TRBV2 and J is TRBJ2-3; D unresolved. V dropped 5 bases and J dropped 0 bases, with 12 bases sitting between them. Germline V CDR1 and CDR2: SNHLY, FYNNEI. This CDR3 contains 15 residues. Written as DNA, the CDR3 is TGTGCCAGCAGTCCTCGAACCCTCAGCACAGATACGCAGTATTTT. It yields the protein CASSPRTLSTDTQYF.

This clone was counted between two and nine times. The rearrangement uses TRBV15 and TRBJ1-1, with D perhaps TRBD1 (6 bases). The CDR3 length is 12 residues. Germline V lookup: CDR1 LNHNV, CDR2 YYDKDF (reference sequence). Trimming stripped 4 bases from V and 8 bases from J, with 11 bases between. This CDR3 is CATSNYRAEAFF. The CDR3, as DNA: TGTGCCACCAGCAACTACAGGGCCGAAGCTTTCTTT.

This clone was counted a few times. This chain uses TRBV6-5 with TRBJ2-6, with D uncertain. CDR3 length: 15 amino acids. V lost 6 bases and J lost 1, with 10 bases in between. Germline CDR1 reads MNHEY; CDR2 reads SVGAGI. The CDR3 DNA reads as TGTGCCAGCAGCCGCGACGGGTCTGGGGCCAACGTCCTGACTTTC. It specifies CASSRDGSGANVLTF.

This clone was seen a single time. The chain carries TRBV5-1 and TRBJ1-6; tentative D call: TRBD1 (5 bases). The CDR3 extends over 16 amino acids. The germline CDR1 and CDR2 sequences are SGHRS and YFSETQ. V gave up 5 bases and J gave up 2 bases, with 14 bases separating them. In DNA form, the CDR3 reads TGCGCCAGCAGGGGACTTTCGGGTACCTATAATTCACCCCTCCACTTT. It yields the protein CASRGLSGTYNSPLHF.

The chain joins TRBV7-2 to TRBJ2-3, with TRBD2 as a possible D gene (6 bases). Per the germline V gene, CDR1 is SGHTA and CDR2 is FQGNSA. The CDR3 spans 14 residues. Trimming shortened V by 8 bases and J by 7 bases, and 19 bases separated the two germline ends. The CDR3 reads CASHSGAGYYTQYF. In DNA, the CDR3 is TGTGCCAGCCATAGTGGGGCGGGGTACTATACGCAGTATTTT. Full variable domain (outside the CDR3, taken from reference TRBV7-2 and TRBJ2-3): GAGVSQSPSNKVTEKGKDVELRCDPISGHTALYWYRQSLGQGLEFLIYFQGNSAPDKSGLPSDRFSAERTGGSVSTLTIQRTQQEDSAVYLCASHSGAGYYTQYFGPGTRLTVL.

Only one count was recorded for this clone. The rearrangement links TRBV4-1 to TRBJ2-7; 11 bases are shared with TRBD1. The CDR3 is 17 residues long. CDR1 is MGHRA, CDR2 YSYEKL, per germline. J lost 1 base, V lost 1 base, and 6 bases had no gene match. The CDR3 reads CASSQGGGQGASYEQYF. CDR3 coding DNA: TGCGCCAGCAGCCAAGGGGGCGGACAGGGGGCATCCTACGAGCAGTACTTC.

This clone was observed a few times. J is TRBJ1-1 and V is TRBV18; D unclear. The CDR3 extends over 12 amino acids. CDR1 is KGHSH, CDR2 LQKENI, per germline. The V gene lost 5 bases and the J gene lost 1 base, with 5 bases spanning the gap. DNA of the CDR3: TGTGCCAGCTCATTGGCGAACACTGAAGCTTTCTTT. It translates to CASSLANTEAFF.

This clone was seen just once. The chain combines TRBV7-9 with TRBJ2-3; 10 nucleotides agree with TRBD2. V dropped 6 bases and J dropped 4; count of bases not matched to a gene: 7. Germline loops: CDR1 SEHNR, CDR2 FQNEAQ (reference sequence). The CDR3 is 15 residues long. The CDR3 loop is CASRLLAGEADTQYF. DNA for the CDR3: TGTGCCAGCAGACTTCTAGCGGGGGAGGCAGATACGCAGTATTTT.

This clone has a single count. In DNA, the CDR3 is TGTGCCAGTATCAGGGGCGGAGAGAACACTGAAGCTTTCTTT. Protein: CASIRGGENTEAFF. The V gene is TRBV2, the J gene TRBJ1-1; possibly TRBD1 for D (6 bases). CDR1 SNHLY and CDR2 FYNNEI come from the germline V gene. Deletions cut 9 bases from V and 1 base from J, with 15 bases between. This CDR3 is built from 14 residues.

The J gene is TRBJ1-6, the V gene TRBV7-6, with 7 positions matching TRBD1. V lost 4 bases and J lost 8; bases outside the gene matches: 11. The CDR3 extends over 16 amino acids. The germline V gene has CDR1 SGHVS and CDR2 FNYEAQ. CDR3 sequence reads: CASSYTVTGLDSPLHF. The CDR3 DNA reads TGTGCCAGCAGCTACACCGTGACAGGGTTGGATTCACCCCTCCACTTT.

This sequence joins TRBV6-1 and TRBJ1-4, with no clear D. Trimming left V 6 bases short and J 0 bases short, with 11 bases between. There are 15 residues in the CDR3. Germline-derived CDR1 and CDR2 are MNHNS and SASEGT. CDR3 nucleotides: TGTGCCAGCAGCCGGACGGCGGCAACTAATGAAAAACTGTTTTTT. Translated: CASSRTAATNEKLFF.

The genes are TRBV27 and TRBJ2-2, with D maybe TRBD1 (6 bases). Trimming took off 2 bases at V and 2 bases at J, with 9 bases between the two ends. This CDR3 contains 15 residues. Germline V gene sequence: CDR1 MNHEY, CDR2 SMNVEV (reference sequence). The CDR3 protein is CASSLSRGNTGELFF. The DNA for the CDR3 is TGTGCCAGCAGTTTAAGCAGGGGAAACACCGGGGAGCTGTTTTTT.

The V call is TRBV19, the J call TRBJ2-1; 7 bases match TRBD2. Trimming took 5 bases from V and 1 from J; bases not matched to a gene: 5. CDR1 and CDR2 (germline): LNHDA, SQIVND (reference sequence). The CDR3 is 15 residues long. This chain's CDR3 is CASSPRGVSYNEQFF. Written as DNA, the CDR3 is TGTGCCAGTAGTCCCCGGGGGGTATCCTACAATGAGCAGTTCTTC.